Each of the 26 T cell receptor beta chains below was sequenced from the same sample in a study of shared clonotypes between healthy human individuals. CD8 cells classed as naive were CD45RO-negative and positively selected for CCR7, excluding terminally differentiated effector memory CD45RA+ cells. Assay used: immunoSEQ multiplex PCR; TCRdb lists only in-frame clones, some missing. This sample carries about 700,000 clones, about 91% of them seen once, and the ten largest clones take 24%. Source material: naive CD8+ T cells sorted from blood. The receptors originated from a man between 25 and 39 years old in good health.

The V and J genes are TRBV15 and TRBJ2-7; D gene ambiguous. The CDR3 has 15 residues. Germline V gene lookup returns CDR1 LNHNV and CDR2 YYDKDF (reference sequence). V was clipped by 6 bases and J by 3 bases, with 18 bases between them. The CDR3 loop reads CATSSSGNLNYEQYF. As DNA, the CDR3 is TGTGCCACCAGTAGTAGTGGGAATCTGAACTACGAGCAGTACTTC.

This clone was counted between two and nine times. The chain uses TRBV28 and TRBJ1-5; D might be TRBD1 (5 bases). Deletions cut 3 bases from V and 4 bases from J, with 13 bases between. Per germline, CDR1 MDHEN and CDR2 SYDVKM. There are 15 residues in the CDR3. Here the CDR3 DNA reads TGTGCCAGCAGTTTCCCTGGGACGGGAAATCAGCCCCAGCATTTT. Translated, it gives CASSFPGTGNQPQHF.

The rearrangement links TRBV29-1 to TRBJ2-7, with 9 bases matching TRBD1. Germline V gene lookup returns CDR1 SQVTM and CDR2 ANQGSEA. V gave up 1 base and J gave up 0 bases; unmatched junction bases: 4. This CDR3 has 15 amino acids. In DNA form, the CDR3 reads TGCAGCGTTGAAGGGACAGGGGATAGCTCCTACGAGCAGTACTTC. Translated, it gives CSVEGTGDSSYEQYF.

The chain links TRBV13 to TRBJ2-3; 11 bases align to TRBD2. The V gene end was trimmed by 5 bases and the J gene end by 6 bases; junction bases not matched to a gene: 22. CDR1 is PRHDT, CDR2 FYEKMQ, per germline (reference sequence). This CDR3 region has 20 residues. As DNA, the CDR3 is TGTGCCAGCAGCCCCCGATTAGCGGGAGGGCCAGGATTTTTAAGGGATACGCAGTATTTT. It is translated as CASSPRLAGGPGFLRDTQYF.

V is TRBV27 and J is TRBJ1-1; 9 bases align to TRBD1. V shed 6 bases, J shed 1 base, and the junction held 9 bases outside the gene matches. This CDR3 has 16 amino acids. CDR1 is MNHEY and CDR2 is SMNVEV in the germline V gene (reference sequence). CDR3 DNA sequence: TGTGCCAGCAGCCGTCCCGGGACAGGGCCGAACACTGAAGCTTTCTTT. Amino acids: CASSRPGTGPNTEAFF.

The CDR3 loop is CSVGRGAPYEQYF. The CDR3 DNA sequence: TGCAGCGTGGGGCGGGGCGCACCCTACGAGCAGTACTTC. The gene calls are TRBV29-1 and TRBJ2-7; tentatively, D is TRBD2 (6 bases). Between the trimmed V and J ends, which lost 6 bases and 2 bases, there was a span of 14 bases. Germline CDR1 and CDR2: SQVTM and ANQGSEA. This CDR3 is 13 amino acids long.

The chain joins TRBV7-9 to TRBJ2-1; 10 positions match TRBD2. The germline V gene has CDR1 SEHNR and CDR2 FQNEAQ (reference sequence). Germline trimming cut 5 bases from V and 3 bases from J; bases unmatched to any gene: 7. The length of the CDR3 is 16 residues. CDR3 coding DNA: TGTGCCAGCAGCCCGGGACTAGCGCCCAACTACAATGAGCAGTTCTTC. Translating it yields CASSPGLAPNYNEQFF.

This chain links TRBV28 with TRBJ2-5; 15 bases are shared with TRBD2. Trimming removed 5 bases from V and 4 bases from J; junction bases left unmatched: 8. This CDR3 has 17 amino acids. Germline assignment: CDR1 MDHEN and CDR2 SYDVKM. This CDR3 is CASSKRTSGRARETQYF. The DNA of the CDR3 is TGTGCCAGCAGTAAAAGGACTAGCGGGAGGGCCAGAGAGACCCAGTACTTC.

The chain links TRBV27 to TRBJ2-7, with TRBD2 as a possible D gene (6 bases). Per germline, CDR1 MNHEY and CDR2 SMNVEV (reference sequence). The CDR3 runs to 15 residues. V was trimmed by 6 bases and J by 2 bases, leaving 17 bases between them. The CDR3, as DNA: TGTGCCAGCAGCTCTGGACGGGAGTTCCCCTACGAGCAGTACTTC. Translated: CASSSGREFPYEQYF.

The chain employs TRBV7-9 and TRBJ1-1; no reliable D call. The germline V gene has CDR1 SEHNR and CDR2 FQNEAQ (reference sequence). The CDR3 totals 12 residues. V lost 5 bases and J lost 8, with 12 bases in between. CDR3 nucleotide sequence: TGTGCCAGCAGCGTATTCCCGACGGAAGCTTTCTTT. Its protein is CASSVFPTEAFF.

The CDR3 DNA follows: TGTGCCAGCAGCTCAGGTGGTTTCGGGGAGCTGTTTTTT. Translated, it gives CASSSGGFGELFF. The V call is TRBV7-9, the J call TRBJ2-2; D remains unclear. The CDR3 covers 13 residues. Germline values: CDR1 SEHNR, CDR2 FQNEAQ (reference sequence). V was trimmed by 4 bases and J by 7 bases, leaving 10 bases between them.

The chain is built from TRBV6-1 and TRBJ2-7; 8 nucleotides align to TRBD2. The CDR3 runs to 15 residues. Germline V gene lookup returns CDR1 MNHNS and CDR2 SASEGT. V was clipped by 3 bases and J by 0 bases; unmatched bases: 4. The CDR3 spells CASSELSGTSYEQYF. The CDR3 DNA follows: TGTGCCAGCAGTGAGCTTAGCGGGACCTCCTACGAGCAGTACTTC.

V gene TRBV4-1 combines with J gene TRBJ2-7; D is perhaps TRBD2 (5 bases). Trimming shortened V by 0 bases and J by 4 bases, and 13 bases separated the two germline ends. The germline gives CDR1 MGHRA, CDR2 YSYEKL. The CDR3 is made up of 15 amino acids. In DNA form, the CDR3 reads TGCGCCAGCAGCCAAGATGAGTCCCGCGGGTACGAGCAGTACTTC. Encoded protein: CASSQDESRGYEQYF.

The genes are TRBV27 and TRBJ2-1; D might be TRBD1 (5 bases). The CDR3 is 14 residues long. Germline assignment: CDR1 MNHEY and CDR2 SMNVEV (reference sequence). Trimming cost V 2 bases and J 10 bases, with 15 bases left between them. CDR3 region: CASSLGQGVGEQFF. The DNA of the CDR3 is TGTGCCAGCAGTTTAGGCCAGGGCGTTGGAGAGCAGTTCTTC.

This rearrangement joins TRBV29-1 to TRBJ1-1; D gene ambiguous. Per the germline V gene, CDR1 is SQVTM and CDR2 is ANQGSEA. The CDR3 is 12 residues long. CDR3 DNA sequence: TGCGGAGGTGGGAGGTTGAACACTGAAGCTTTCTTT. Protein sequence: CGGGRLNTEAFF.

This clone was detected a few times. This rearrangement joins TRBV19 to TRBJ1-4, with 9 bases aligning to TRBD1. The CDR3 consists of 14 residues. The V gene end was trimmed by 6 bases and the J gene end by 7 bases; junction bases not matched to a gene: 6. Germline V lookup: CDR1 LNHDA, CDR2 SQIVND (reference sequence). The CDR3 nucleotides read TGTGCCAGTAGCGTACAGGGGGCGGGTGAAAAACTGTTTTTT. Translating it yields CASSVQGAGEKLFF.

On this clone itself: This same CDR3 is encoded by further DNA sequences in the sample. V and J are TRBV2 and TRBJ2-1; D not certain. This CDR3 is built from 10 residues. Germline V gene lookup returns CDR1 SNHLY and CDR2 FYNNEI. Trimming cost V 5 bases and J 7 bases, with 3 bases left between them. CDR3 nucleotides: TGTGCCAGCAGTTTGAATGAGCAGTTCTTC. This codes for CASSLNEQFF.

This chain uses TRBV28 with TRBJ2-7; 9 nucleotides match TRBD2. V was clipped by 7 bases and J by 1 base; unmatched bases: 8. This CDR3 comprises 15 residues. Per germline, CDR1 MDHEN and CDR2 SYDVKM. CDR3 nucleotide sequence: TGTGCCAGCACTTTCATGACTAGCGGATCCTACGAGCAGTACTTC. Residues: CASTFMTSGSYEQYF.

In its sample, this clone was seen a few times. The V call is TRBV10-3, the J call TRBJ2-7; perhaps TRBD2 as D (5 bases). With 2 bases removed from V and 2 bases from J, the gap between germline ends came to 13 bases. CDR3 length equals 15 residues. The germline V gene has CDR1 ENHRY and CDR2 SYGVKD. CDR3 nucleotides: TGTGCCATCAGTGAGGGAGAAGGGAGTACCTACGAGCAGTACTTC. It translates to CAISEGEGSTYEQYF.

This chain uses TRBV11-2 with TRBJ2-7, with D unresolved. V dropped 7 bases and J dropped 2 bases, with 9 bases sitting between them. The CDR3 runs 12 residues. In germline, CDR1 is SGHAT, CDR2 FQNNGV. CDR3 protein: CASTPRPYEQYF. CDR3 nucleotides: TGTGCCAGCACCCCTCGGCCCTACGAGCAGTACTTC.

In its sample, this clone was seen once. The chain employs TRBV27 and TRBJ2-1; TRBD2 matches at 7 bases. The V gene end was trimmed by 0 bases and the J gene end by 4 bases; junction bases not matched to a gene: 18. Germline V gene lookup returns CDR1 MNHEY and CDR2 SMNVEV (reference sequence). CDR3 length: 20 residues. The CDR3 DNA follows: TGTGCCAGCAGTTTATCGTTCAGGGACTTTCTTAGCGGGCCTTACAATGAGCAGTTCTTC. Translation gives CASSLSFRDFLSGPYNEQFF.

This chain connects TRBV2 to TRBJ2-7, with 10 nucleotides matching TRBD2. The V segment lost 6 bases and the J segment 4 bases; nucleotides outside the gene matches: 18. Germline V gene sequence: CDR1 SNHLY, CDR2 FYNNEI. CDR3 length: 18 amino acids. The CDR3 coding sequence is TGTGCCAGCAGCGGGCAGGGCAGTAGCGGGAGGCATCTTTACGAGCAGTACTTC. Protein: CASSGQGSSGRHLYEQYF.

The J gene is TRBJ1-2, the V gene TRBV29-1; D gene unclear. Trimming left V 4 bases short and J 0 bases short, with 15 bases between. The CDR3 is 15 residues long. Per the germline V gene, CDR1 is SQVTM and CDR2 is ANQGSEA. This CDR3 reads CSVVVFKRANYGYTF. In nucleotides, the CDR3 is TGCAGCGTTGTGGTATTTAAGAGAGCTAACTATGGCTACACCTTC.

The genes are TRBV11-2 and TRBJ2-7; possible D gene TRBD2, 6 bases. The CDR3 totals 14 residues. Looked up from germline, CDR1 is SGHAT and CDR2 is FQNNGV. V lost 0 bases, J lost 7 bases, and 13 bases lay in between. CDR3 coding DNA: TGTGCCAGCAGCTTAGAAAGCGGGCTTCGGGAGCAGTACTTC. It translates to CASSLESGLREQYF. Looking up the rest from reference TRBV11-2 and TRBJ2-7 gives the full variable domain: EAGVAQSPRYKIIEKRQSVAFWCNPISGHATLYWYQQILGQGPKLLIQFQNNGVVDDSQLPKDRFSAERLKGVDSTLKIQPAKLEDSAVYLCASSLESGLREQYFGPGTRLTVT.

This chain links TRBV7-9 with TRBJ1-1, with D perhaps TRBD1 (5 bases). The CDR3 has 16 residues. Between the trimmed V and J ends, which lost 5 bases and 3 bases, there was a span of 19 bases. The V gene's germline CDR1 is SEHNR and CDR2 FQNEAQ (reference sequence). CDR3 nucleotide sequence: TGTGCCAGCAGCATATCGTCCGGGGGAAGATACACTGAAGCTTTCTTT. It translates to CASSISSGGRYTEAFF.

The V and J genes are TRBV2 and TRBJ2-3, with D possibly matching TRBD2 (5 bases). Trimming took off 7 bases at V and 0 bases at J, with 11 bases between the two ends. CDR3 size: 14 residues. In germline, CDR1 is SNHLY, CDR2 FYNNEI. The CDR3 sequence is CASIRSGSTDTQYF. The CDR3 DNA reads as TGTGCCAGCATTCGGAGCGGTAGCACAGATACGCAGTATTTT.